The next 19 T cell receptor beta chains were all read from a single sample in a study of blood T cell repertoires in COVID-19. Generated by immunoSEQ multiplex PCR, the TCRdb table keeps only in-frame clones and is missing some. The table has tens of thousands of clones, 75% to 90% seen once; the top ten hold less than 5.5%. The sequenced material came from peripheral blood. The receptors originated from a woman aged 45-60 years with active COVID-19.

V usage is TRBV14 and J usage is TRBJ2-5; unclear D gene. The CDR3 is 15 residues long. V gave up 1 base and J gave up 5 bases, with 14 bases separating them. The germline V gene encodes CDR1 SGHDN and CDR2 FVKESK. The CDR3 reads CASSQGIPGGETQYF. In nucleotides, the CDR3 is TGTGCCAGCAGCCAAGGGATCCCAGGTGGGGAGACCCAGTACTTC.

The chain carries TRBV9 and TRBJ1-2, with D hard to call. Germline V gene sequence: CDR1 SGDLS, CDR2 YYNGEE. CDR3 size: 14 residues. The V end was cut by 4 bases, the J end by 4 bases, with 14 bases between. This chain's CDR3 is CASSPPSPSYGYTF. The CDR3 nucleotides are TGTGCCAGCAGCCCCCCCTCCCCCTCCTATGGCTACACCTTC.

The chain links TRBV7-8 to TRBJ2-5; D is perhaps TRBD1 (6 bases). There are 15 residues in the CDR3. Germline CDR1 and CDR2: SGHVS and FQNEAQ. The V gene lost 1 base and the J gene lost 2 bases, with 11 bases spanning the gap. CDR3: CASSLDTGLQETQYF. The CDR3 DNA follows: TGTGCCAGCAGCTTAGATACAGGGCTTCAAGAGACCCAGTACTTC.

A few counts support this clone. This rearrangement joins TRBV5-1 to TRBJ2-7; D possibly corresponds to TRBD2 (6 bases). Deletions cut 3 bases from V and 0 bases from J, with 10 bases between. Germline values: CDR1 SGHRS, CDR2 YFSETQ. The CDR3 covers 14 residues. The CDR3: CASSWGGTSYEQYF. The CDR3 bases are TGCGCCAGCAGCTGGGGCGGGACCTCCTACGAGCAGTACTTC.

The chain uses TRBV5-1 and TRBJ1-1; D unclear. In germline, CDR1 is SGHRS, CDR2 YFSETQ. Trimming shortened V by 0 bases and J by 3 bases, and 6 bases separated the two germline ends. The CDR3 runs to 13 residues. CDR3 bases: TGCGCCAGCAGCTTGGCCGGGTACACTGAAGCTTTCTTT. Translated, it gives CASSLAGYTEAFF.

The genes are TRBV12-3 or TRBV12-4 and TRBJ1-2; 9 nucleotides match TRBD1. The CDR3 is made up of 13 amino acids. The J segment lost 7 bases and the V segment lost 5 bases, leaving 5 bases of the junction unmatched. The CDR3 DNA sequence: TGTGCCAGCAGTAGGGGGACAGGGATTGGCTACACCTTC. Its translation is CASSRGTGIGYTF.

The chain couples TRBV7-8 to TRBJ2-7; 11 nucleotides match TRBD1. Germline-derived CDR1 and CDR2 are SGHVS and FQNEAQ. V was pared by 6 bases and J by 1 base, with 5 bases of the junction left unmatched. CDR3 length: 15 amino acids. The CDR3 nucleotides read TGTGCCAGCAGTTCTGGACAGGGGGCATCCTACGAGCAGTACTTC. As protein: CASSSGQGASYEQYF.

V usage is TRBV3-1 (or the pseudogene TRBV3-2) and J usage is TRBJ2-1; the D gene is possibly TRBD2 (5 bases). Trimming stripped 1 base from V and 4 bases from J, with 11 bases between. Germline V gene data show CDR1 as LGHDT and CDR2 as YNNKEL (reference sequence). The CDR3 has 15 residues. CDR3: CASSQGISAYNEQFF. In DNA form, the CDR3 reads TGTGCCAGCAGCCAAGGGATTAGCGCGTACAATGAGCAGTTCTTC.

The table lists this clone with a count of one. The chain recombines TRBV5-8 with TRBJ2-5; a weak D match, TRBD2 (5 bases). With 4 bases removed from V and 5 bases from J, the gap between germline ends came to 12 bases. The length of the CDR3 is 13 residues. Germline CDR1 reads SGHTS; CDR2 reads YDEGEE. This CDR3 is CASSAGLGETQYF. DNA of the CDR3: TGTGCCAGCAGCGCGGGCCTCGGGGAGACCCAGTACTTC.

The chain has TRBV19 and TRBJ1-5; weak D call: TRBD1 (5 bases). Per germline, CDR1 LNHDA and CDR2 SQIVND (reference sequence). V gave up 5 bases and J gave up 6 bases, with 14 bases separating them. The CDR3 covers 14 residues. The CDR3 loop reads CASSGSGRSQPQHF. The CDR3 DNA is TGTGCCAGTAGTGGGTCAGGGAGGTCTCAGCCCCAGCATTTT.

The chain is built from TRBV20-1 and TRBJ2-3; D unclear. The CDR3 covers 11 residues. The V gene's germline CDR1 is DFQATT and CDR2 SNEGSKA (reference sequence). V was clipped by 5 bases and J by 3 bases, with 6 bases between them. As DNA, the CDR3 is TGCAGTGCTCCTTATACAGATACGCAGTATTTT. This encodes CSAPYTDTQYF.

This sequence joins TRBV5-1 and TRBJ2-2, with 7 bases that match TRBD2. The CDR3 has 13 amino acids. J gave up 5 bases and V 4 bases, and 2 bases lay outside the gene matches. In germline, CDR1 is SGHRS, CDR2 YFSETQ. The CDR3 loop reads CASSPSGTGELFF. Written as DNA, the CDR3 is TGCGCCAGCAGCCCTAGCGGTACCGGGGAGCTGTTTTTT.

This clone showed up just once. The chain is built from TRBV29-1 and TRBJ2-3; maybe TRBD1 (6 bases). The CDR3 covers 12 residues. The ends were cut back, 4 bases at V and 5 bases at J, with 10 bases in the middle. In germline, CDR1 is SQVTM, CDR2 ANQGSEA. CDR3 DNA sequence: TGCAGCGTTGGACAAGGGGGAGATACGCAGTATTTT. As protein: CSVGQGGDTQYF.

This rearrangement joins TRBV29-1 to TRBJ2-5; 7 nucleotides match TRBD2. The trim removed 4 bases at V and 2 bases at J, leaving 1 base unmatched. Germline CDR1 reads SQVTM; CDR2 reads ANQGSEA. CDR3 length: 12 amino acids. The chain's CDR3 is CSVASGQETQYF. Here the CDR3 DNA reads TGCAGCGTTGCTAGCGGACAAGAGACCCAGTACTTC.

The rearrangement links TRBV2 to TRBJ1-4; the D is unclear. Germline assignment: CDR1 SNHLY and CDR2 FYNNEI. Between the trimmed V and J ends, which lost 6 bases and 7 bases, there was a span of 12 bases. This CDR3 contains 13 residues. The CDR3 region is CASSRFLGEKLFF. CDR3 in DNA: TGTGCCAGCAGCAGGTTCCTGGGTGAAAAACTGTTTTTT.

The chain couples TRBV9 to TRBJ2-1; D is perhaps TRBD1 (5 bases). With 4 bases removed from V and 6 bases from J, the gap between germline ends came to 11 bases. CDR3 size: 13 residues. CDR1 is SGDLS, CDR2 YYNGEE, per germline. The CDR3 DNA is TGTGCCAGCAGCCCCGGACACATCAATGAGCAGTTCTTC. It codes for CASSPGHINEQFF. Drawing the rest from reference TRBV9 and TRBJ2-1, the complete variable domain is DSGVTQTPKHLITATGQRVTLRCSPRSGDLSVYWYQQSLDQGLQFLIQYYNGEERAKGNILERFSAQQFPDLHSELNLSSLELGDSALYFCASSPGHINEQFFGPGTRLTVL.

With respect to this clone: One end of the junction fails to match germline, which may point to a read error. This rearrangement joins TRBV28 to TRBJ2-2, with D possibly TRBD1 on 5 matching bases. The CDR3 contains 15 residues. The germline V gene encodes CDR1 MDHEN and CDR2 SYDVKM. The CDR3, as DNA: TGTGCCAGCAGAGAGACAGCCCTGAACGCCGGGGAGCTGTTTTTT. It is translated as CASRETALNAGELFF.

Notes on this clone: At one end, the junction sequence differs from germline, possibly due to a read error. This chain connects TRBV5-8 to TRBJ1-5; D not resolved. The CDR3 spans 16 residues. The germline CDR1 and CDR2 sequences are SGHTS and YDEGEE. The CDR3 coding sequence is TGTGCCAGCAGCTTGGACGGCGGGGATAGCGATCAGCCCCAGCATTTT. This codes for CASSLDGGDSDQPQHF.

The chain combines TRBV30 with TRBJ1-2, with TRBD1 matching 7 bases. The germline V gene encodes CDR1 GTSNPN and CDR2 SVGIG (reference sequence). With V trimmed by 3 bases and J by 6 bases, 10 bases remained unmatched. The CDR3 contains 14 residues. CDR3 residues: CAWSSTGFVDGYTF. CDR3 nucleotides: TGTGCCTGGAGCTCGACAGGGTTCGTAGATGGCTACACCTTC.